Sequencing of this TCR beta chain was carried out in a study of identical twins. A template switching step contributed a universal primer site, while unique molecular identifiers were present in the cDNA. From the 5' RACE reads, TCRdb called clonotypes with MiXCR, one entry per CDR3 protein. There are around 250,000 distinct CDR3 sequences in the sample; 7% occur only once, and more than 3% lies in the top ten. Study conclusions and caveats: The study found that models underestimated out-of-frame TCR alpha sharing in monozygotic twins.

This clonotype was detected many times. No antigen is known for it. The sample also formed part of further work on yellow fever vaccine responses in identical twins.

The clonotype originates from a woman between 18 and 29 years old in good health. What was sequenced was memory (CD45RO+) T cells sorted from blood.

CDR3 in amino acids: CASSAHRDGYTF. As DNA, the CDR3 is TGTGCCAGCAGTGCCCACAGGGATGGCTACACCTTC. V gene TRBV2 combines with J gene TRBJ1-2, with D tentatively TRBD1 (6 bases). Germline loops: CDR1 SNHLY, CDR2 FYNNEI. V shed 4 bases and J shed 6 bases, with 9 bases lying between them. The CDR3 spans 12 residues.